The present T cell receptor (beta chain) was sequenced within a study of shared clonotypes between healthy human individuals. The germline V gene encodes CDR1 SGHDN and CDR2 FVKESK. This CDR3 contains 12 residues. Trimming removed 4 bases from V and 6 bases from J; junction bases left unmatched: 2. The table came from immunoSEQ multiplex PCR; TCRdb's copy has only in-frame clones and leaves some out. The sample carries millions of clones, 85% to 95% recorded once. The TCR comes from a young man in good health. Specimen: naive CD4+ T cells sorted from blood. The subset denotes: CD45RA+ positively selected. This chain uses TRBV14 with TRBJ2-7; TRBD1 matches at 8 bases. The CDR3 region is CASSPDRAEQYF. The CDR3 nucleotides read TGTGCCAGCAGCCCGGACAGGGCCGAGCAGTACTTC.